This T cell receptor (beta chain) was obtained from a study of T cell responses to AZD1222 COVID-19 vaccine. Study-wide findings and caveats: Baseline seropositives among AZD1222 recipients totaled only five or six. Nearly half of spike-specific TCRs reportedly target unmutated variant regions. The study sampled repertoires only after the peak T cell response. Females made up more of the donors, who were largely white British, and clonal diversity may have come out too low.

As regards this clone: Its target is not known.

The assay was immunoSEQ multiplex PCR, and TCRdb's table has in-frame clones only and misses some. The profile shows 130,000 to 150,000 clones, approximately 94% of them singletons. This receptor was obtained from an adult in good health. This specimen was peripheral blood, taken on day 0 of AZD1222 vaccination.

The CDR3 sequence: CAISDRGQRGEKLFF. CDR3 nucleotides: TGTGCCATCAGTGACCGGGGACAACGGGGTGAAAAACTGTTTTTT. This sequence joins TRBV10-3 and TRBJ1-4, with D perhaps matching TRBD1 (6 bases). The germline V and J ends were trimmed by 3 bases and 7 bases, with 15 bases remaining between them. The germline CDR1 and CDR2 sequences are ENHRY and SYGVKD. The CDR3 totals 15 residues.